A single sample gave rise to the 7 T cell receptor beta chains below, sequenced in a study of graft-versus-host responses after intestinal transplantation. Clones were sequenced by immunoSEQ multiplex PCR, and TCRdb holds only the in-frame ones, with some missing. The sample lists about 22,000 clones, around 56% occurring once. The sample here was alloreactive CD4+ T cells from a mixed lymphocyte reaction culture, taken before intestinal transplant. Subset here: CFSE-low proliferating T cells sorted from approximately 6-day pre-transplant mixed lymphocyte reaction (GvH or HvG direction). These receptors were taken from a human patient who received an intestinal transplant.

This rearrangement joins TRBV11-2 to TRBJ1-3, with D possibly being TRBD1 (5 bases). CDR1 SGHAT and CDR2 FQNNGV come from the germline V gene. This CDR3 spans 15 amino acids. V dropped 1 base and J dropped 1 base, with 8 bases sitting between them. The CDR3 nucleotides read TGTGCCAGCAGCTTAGTAGCAGGGTCTGGAAACACCATATATTTT. Protein product: CASSLVAGSGNTIYF.

The chain uses TRBV18 and TRBJ1-2; D gene ambiguous. CDR3 length: 13 amino acids. Germline CDR1 reads KGHSH; CDR2 reads LQKENI. V was cut by 2 bases and J by 8 bases, with 12 bases left in between. The CDR3 DNA reads as TGTGCCAGCTCACCATTCCCCCCAGGAGGCTACACCTTC. This codes for CASSPFPPGGYTF.

This clone was seen just once. V gene TRBV15 combines with J gene TRBJ2-7, with D tentatively TRBD2 (6 bases). The V gene lost 1 base and the J gene lost 2 bases, with 9 bases spanning the gap. The CDR3 runs to 14 residues. Germline V CDR1 and CDR2: LNHNV, YYDKDF (reference sequence). The CDR3 here is CATSRAGSPYEQYF. CDR3 coding DNA: TGTGCCACCAGCAGAGCCGGGAGCCCCTACGAGCAGTACTTC.

The V call is TRBV25-1, the J call TRBJ1-4; 8 bases are shared with TRBD1. The CDR3 spans 14 residues. Germline V gene data show CDR1 as MGHDK and CDR2 as SYGVNS. The junction had 5 bases not matched to a gene; V was cut back by 4 bases and J by 7 bases. CDR3 sequence reads: CASSGRQGREKLFF. In DNA form, the CDR3 reads TGTGCCAGCAGTGGACGACAGGGGCGTGAAAAACTGTTTTTT.

CDR3 loop: CASSYSGGRNQPQHF. The CDR3 region has the DNA TGTGCCAGCAGTTACTCAGGGGGACGCAATCAGCCCCAGCATTTT. The chain combines TRBV6-6 with TRBJ1-5; D is perhaps TRBD1 (6 bases). The V end was cut by 0 bases, the J end by 2 bases, with 8 bases between. This CDR3 contains 15 residues. The V gene's germline CDR1 is MNHNY and CDR2 SVGAGI (reference sequence).

This chain connects TRBV29-1 to TRBJ2-7; 10 bases are a match to TRBD2. The V gene end was trimmed by 7 bases and the J gene end by 9 bases; junction bases not matched to a gene: 6. Looked up from germline, CDR1 is SQVTM and CDR2 is ANQGSEA. This CDR3 is built from 11 residues. The CDR3 sequence: CSGTSGFVQYF. CDR3 DNA: TGCAGCGGGACTAGCGGTTTTGTGCAGTACTTC.

The chain has TRBV7-6 and TRBJ1-3; D is unclear. There are 13 residues in the CDR3. Trimming took off 1 base at V and 4 bases at J, with 5 bases between the two ends. Germline V gene lookup returns CDR1 SGHVS and CDR2 FNYEAQ. The DNA for the CDR3 is TGTGCCAGCAGCTTAGGGGCAGGAAACACCATATATTTT. Protein product: CASSLGAGNTIYF.